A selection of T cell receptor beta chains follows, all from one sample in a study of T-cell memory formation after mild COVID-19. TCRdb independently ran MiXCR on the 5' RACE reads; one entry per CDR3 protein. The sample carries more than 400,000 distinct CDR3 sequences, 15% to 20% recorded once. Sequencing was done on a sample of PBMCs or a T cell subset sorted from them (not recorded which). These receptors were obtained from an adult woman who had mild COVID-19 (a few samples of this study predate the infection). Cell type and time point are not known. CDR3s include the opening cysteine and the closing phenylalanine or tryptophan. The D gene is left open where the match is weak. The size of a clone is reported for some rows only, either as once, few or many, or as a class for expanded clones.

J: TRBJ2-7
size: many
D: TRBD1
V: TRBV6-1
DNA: TGTGCCAGCAGAGAACCGGGACAGGGGGGTAAGCAGTACTTC
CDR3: CASREPGQGGKQYF

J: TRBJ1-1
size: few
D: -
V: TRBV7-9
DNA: TGTGCCAGCCATACGGGGATCGACACTGAAGCTTTCTTT
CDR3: CASHTGIDTEAFF

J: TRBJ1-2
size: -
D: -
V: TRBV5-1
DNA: TGCGCCAGCAGCTTGGTTCTGGCCCATGAGGGCTACACCTTC
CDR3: CASSLVLAHEGYTF

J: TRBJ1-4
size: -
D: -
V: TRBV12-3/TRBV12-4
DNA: TGTGCCAGCAGAACCCACAGCAGTAATGAAAAACTGTTTTTT
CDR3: CASRTHSSNEKLFF

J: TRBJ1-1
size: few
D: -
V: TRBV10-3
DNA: TGTGCCATCAGTGAGTCGTCGGCGGACGTAAGATCGGAAGCTTTCTTT
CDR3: CAISESSADVRSEAFF

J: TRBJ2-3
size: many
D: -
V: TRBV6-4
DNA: TGTGCCAGCAGCAGGACAGACTCTAGCACAGATACGCAGTATTTT
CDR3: CASSRTDSSTDTQYF

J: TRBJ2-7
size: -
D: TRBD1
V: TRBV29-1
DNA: TGCAGCGTACTTCGACAGGGTTCCCCCTACGAGCAGTACTTC
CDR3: CSVLRQGSPYEQYF

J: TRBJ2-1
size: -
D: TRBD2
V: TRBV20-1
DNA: TGCAGTGCTAGAGACCCGGGACTAGCGGGAAGCTTCAGCTCCTACAATGAGCAGTTCTTC
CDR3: CSARDPGLAGSFSSYNEQFF

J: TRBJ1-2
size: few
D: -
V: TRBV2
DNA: TGTGCCAGCACCGGGGATAACTATGGCTACACCTTC
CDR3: CASTGDNYGYTF

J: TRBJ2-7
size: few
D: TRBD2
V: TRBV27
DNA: TGTGCCAGCAGTCCGTTTTGGGGGGGTAGCGAGCAGTACTTC
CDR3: CASSPFWGGSEQYF

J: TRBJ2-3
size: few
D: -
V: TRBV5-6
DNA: TGTGCCAGCAGCCGGGACGACGGGACTGGGCTTAGCACAGATACGCAGTATTTT
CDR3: CASSRDDGTGLSTDTQYF

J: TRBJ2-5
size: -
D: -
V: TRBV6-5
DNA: TGTGCCAGCAGTTACTTGAAAGGGGAGACCCAGTACTTC
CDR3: CASSYLKGETQYF

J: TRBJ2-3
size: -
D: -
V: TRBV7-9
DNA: TGTGCCAGCAGCTTAAGGCGGGTGACTATCACAGATACGCAGTATTTT
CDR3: CASSLRRVTITDTQYF

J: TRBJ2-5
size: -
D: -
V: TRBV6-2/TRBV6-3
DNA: TGTGCCAGCAGCTTCCCAACGGACTATCAAGAGACCCAGTACTTC
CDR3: CASSFPTDYQETQYF

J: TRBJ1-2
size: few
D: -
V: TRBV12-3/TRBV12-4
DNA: TGTGCCAGCAGCGGGGGACGGAGCTATGGCTACACCTTC
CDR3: CASSGGRSYGYTF

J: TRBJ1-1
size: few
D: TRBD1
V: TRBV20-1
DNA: TGCAGTGCTAGAGATACGACAGGGTATATCGGAGGTATGAACACTGAAGCTTTCTTT
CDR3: CSARDTTGYIGGMNTEAFF

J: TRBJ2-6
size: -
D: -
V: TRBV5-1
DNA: TGCGCCAGCAGCTTGGATGGGGCAACTGGGGCCAACGTCCTGACTTTC
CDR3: CASSLDGATGANVLTF

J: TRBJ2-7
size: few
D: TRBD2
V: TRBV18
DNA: TGTGCCAGCTCCTGGACTAGCGCCTCCTACGAGCAGTACTTC
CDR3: CASSWTSASYEQYF

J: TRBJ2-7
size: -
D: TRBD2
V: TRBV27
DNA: TGTGCCAGCAGTTTGGGGAGGGTTGGCGAGCAGTACTTC
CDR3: CASSLGRVGEQYF

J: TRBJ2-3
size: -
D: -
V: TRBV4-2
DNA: TGTGCCAGCAGCCAAGAAGGTGCGGGGCTGAGCACAGATACGCAGTATTTT
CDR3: CASSQEGAGLSTDTQYF

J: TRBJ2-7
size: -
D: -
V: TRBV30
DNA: TGTGCCTGGAGTGTGGCGGGGAACTACGAGCAGTACTTC
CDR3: CAWSVAGNYEQYF

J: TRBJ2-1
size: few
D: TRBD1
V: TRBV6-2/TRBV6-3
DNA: TGTGCCAGCACCGGGACAGGGGCCAGCAATGAGCAGTTCTTC
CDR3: CASTGTGASNEQFF

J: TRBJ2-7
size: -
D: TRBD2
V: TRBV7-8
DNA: TGTGCCAGCAGCTTAATGTCGGGGGGAGTACCCTCCTCCTACGAGCAGTACTTC
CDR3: CASSLMSGGVPSSYEQYF

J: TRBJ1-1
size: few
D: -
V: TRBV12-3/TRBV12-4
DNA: TGTGCCAGCAGTTTTAGACAGGCTATGAACACTGAAGCTTTCTTT
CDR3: CASSFRQAMNTEAFF

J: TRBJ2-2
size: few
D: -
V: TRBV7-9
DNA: TGTGCCAGCAGCTTAATCGGCGGGGACACCGGGGAGCTGTTTTTT
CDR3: CASSLIGGDTGELFF

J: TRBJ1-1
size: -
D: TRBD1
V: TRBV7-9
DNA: TGTGCCAGCAGTATTGGGACAGGGGGCACTGAAGCTTTCTTT
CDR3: CASSIGTGGTEAFF

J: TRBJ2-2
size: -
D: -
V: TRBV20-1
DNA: TGCAGTGCTAGAGTCGGAGGGAACGGGGAGCTGTTTTTT
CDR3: CSARVGGNGELFF

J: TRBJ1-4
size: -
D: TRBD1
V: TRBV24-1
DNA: TGTGCCACCAGTGATCGGACAGGGCCTGGTGAAAAACTGTTTTTT
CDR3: CATSDRTGPGEKLFF

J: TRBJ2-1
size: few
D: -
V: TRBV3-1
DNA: TGTGCCAGCGGGTATGGGGCTGGTCTTTCCTACAATGAGCAGTTCTTC
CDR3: CASGYGAGLSYNEQFF

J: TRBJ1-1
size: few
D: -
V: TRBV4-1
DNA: TGCGCCAGCAGCCAAGCTCAACACGTGAACACTGAAGCTTTCTTT
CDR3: CASSQAQHVNTEAFF

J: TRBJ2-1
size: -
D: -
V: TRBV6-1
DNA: TGTGCCAGCAGTGAGTTCCGGGTTGATGAGCAGTTCTTC
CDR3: CASSEFRVDEQFF

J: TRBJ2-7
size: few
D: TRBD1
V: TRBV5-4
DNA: TGTGCCAGCAGCTTGGCCCCCGGATCGACAGGGACCTCCTACGAGCAGTACTTC
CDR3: CASSLAPGSTGTSYEQYF

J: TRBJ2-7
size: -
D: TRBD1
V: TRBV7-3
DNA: TGTGCCAGCAGCCCTGGGACAGGATCAATCTACGAGCAGTACTTC
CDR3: CASSPGTGSIYEQYF

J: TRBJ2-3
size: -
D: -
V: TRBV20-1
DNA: TGCAGTGCTAGAGATCAACCAGATACGCAGTATTTT
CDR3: CSARDQPDTQYF